These 12 T cell receptor beta chains originate from one sample sequenced in a study of T cells in Graves' hyperthyroidism and ophthalmopathy. RNA transcripts served as the template for amplifying TCR beta CDR3 regions. HTBI primers drove first-round RT-PCR of the TCR CDR3. One entry per CDR3 protein, called by TCRdb with MiXCR from the multiplex PCR reads. In the table there are some 300,000 distinct CDR3 sequences, around 20% of which are singletons. The material sequenced was blood. The receptor set was obtained from a man between 50 and 59 years old with Graves' ophthalmopathy.

The V and J genes are TRBV28 and TRBJ2-3, with D possibly TRBD2 on 6 matching bases. The germline CDR1 and CDR2 sequences are MDHEN and SYDVKM. Trimming removed 5 bases from V and 6 bases from J, with 12 bases in between. The CDR3 loop spans 13 amino acids. In nucleotides, the CDR3 is TGTGCCAGCAGTGTCGGACTACTGGATACGCAGTATTTT. Its translation is CASSVGLLDTQYF.

The table lists this clonotype with many counts. The chain carries TRBV5-6 and TRBJ1-1, with D unclear. V was trimmed by 0 bases and J by 1 base, leaving 10 bases between them. Germline assignment: CDR1 SGHDT and CDR2 YYEEEE. The CDR3 is 15 amino acids. The CDR3 spells CASSLAKGRNTEAFF. The CDR3 DNA reads TGTGCCAGCAGCTTGGCCAAGGGCAGGAACACTGAAGCTTTCTTT.

This clonotype has a single count. The chain recombines TRBV6-2 or TRBV6-3 with TRBJ1-5, with D possibly being TRBD1 (5 bases). This CDR3 comprises 17 residues. V was cut by 8 bases and J by 3 bases, with 23 bases left in between. Germline V gene sequence: CDR1 MNHEY, CDR2 SVGEGT. The CDR3 DNA reads TGTGCCAGCTTTTTTGCCCGGGTCAGGGCCGACAATCAGCCCCAGCATTTT. Amino acids: CASFFARVRADNQPQHF.

Ten or more counts support this clonotype. This chain connects TRBV28 to TRBJ1-2, with a possible D match to TRBD1 (5 bases). Per the germline V gene, CDR1 is MDHEN and CDR2 is SYDVKM. The V and J ends lost 6 bases and 2 bases respectively, with 13 bases between them. This CDR3 contains 14 residues. CDR3 DNA sequence: TGTGCCAGCAGGGCCCAAAACAGGAACTATGGCTACACCTTC. Residues: CASRAQNRNYGYTF.

The chain recombines TRBV2 with TRBJ2-1, with D possibly being TRBD1 (6 bases). The CDR3 runs 16 residues. CDR1 and CDR2 (germline): SNHLY, FYNNEI. Trimming shortened V by 6 bases and J by 8 bases, and 23 bases separated the two germline ends. CDR3 region: CASRDSGEGPRDEQFF. In nucleotides, the CDR3 is TGTGCCAGCAGAGATTCAGGGGAAGGACCCCGGGATGAGCAGTTCTTC.

This clonotype was seen repeatedly, ten times or more. The gene calls are TRBV18 and TRBJ2-6, with 7 nucleotides matching TRBD1. The CDR3 runs 17 residues. The V segment lost 3 bases and the J segment 2 bases; nucleotides outside the gene matches: 7. Germline V gives CDR1 KGHSH, CDR2 LQKENI. CDR3 residues: CASSPTGPGAGANVLTF. CDR3 DNA sequence: TGTGCCAGCTCACCGACAGGGCCCGGAGCTGGGGCCAACGTCCTGACTTTC.

This clonotype was detected a few times. The chain uses TRBV19 and TRBJ1-4; D remains ambiguous. CDR1 is LNHDA and CDR2 is SQIVND in the germline V gene (reference sequence). CDR3 length equals 16 residues. The V gene lost 5 bases and the J gene lost 8 bases, with 21 bases spanning the gap. In DNA form, the CDR3 reads TGTGCCAGTAGTGCACCTTTGGAAGGGATACGGGAAAAACTGTTTTTT. The encoded protein is CASSAPLEGIREKLFF.

This clonotype was counted many times. The V gene is TRBV7-2, the J gene TRBJ2-7; 10 bases map to TRBD2. This CDR3 spans 15 amino acids. Germline loops: CDR1 SGHTA, CDR2 FQGNSA. V lost 5 bases, J lost 6 bases, and 10 bases stayed unmatched. The CDR3 sequence is CASSRPASGSSEQYF. CDR3 bases: TGTGCCAGCAGCCGCCCAGCTAGCGGGAGTTCCGAGCAGTACTTC.

The chain employs TRBV20-1 and TRBJ2-1; D remains unclear. Per the germline V gene, CDR1 is DFQATT and CDR2 is SNEGSKA (reference sequence). Trimming removed 6 bases at V and 6 bases at J, with 15 bases between. This CDR3 is 13 amino acids long. As DNA, the CDR3 is TGCAGTGCATTGTCGGCAAACGGCAATGAGCAGTTCTTC. Translated, it gives CSALSANGNEQFF.

The CDR3 nucleotides are TGTGCCAGCACCCTACTAGCGGGGAGACCAGATACGCAGTATTTT. Protein sequence: CASTLLAGRPDTQYF. This rearrangement joins TRBV7-2 to TRBJ2-3; 10 nucleotides match TRBD2. The CDR3 extends over 15 amino acids. CDR1 is SGHTA and CDR2 is FQGNSA in the germline V gene. J was trimmed by 4 bases and V by 7 bases; bases with no gene match: 8.

The V call is TRBV29-1, the J call TRBJ2-1, with TRBD2 matching 14 bases. V was pared by 6 bases and J by 7 bases, with 5 bases of the junction left unmatched. The CDR3 has 14 residues. Germline CDR1 reads SQVTM; CDR2 reads ANQGSEA. The CDR3 DNA reads as TGCAGCGTCCCCGGGACTAGCGGGAGTAATGAGCAGTTCTTC. Its protein product is CSVPGTSGSNEQFF.

This clonotype occurred a few times. V is TRBV7-3 and J is TRBJ2-1; 8 bases match TRBD2. The CDR3 totals 16 residues. Germline CDR1 SGHTA, CDR2 FQGTGA. The V segment lost 5 bases and the J segment 7 bases; nucleotides outside the gene matches: 13. CDR3: CASSVIAGLEMNEQFF. The CDR3 coding sequence is TGTGCCAGCAGCGTTATCGCGGGACTAGAAATGAATGAGCAGTTCTTC.